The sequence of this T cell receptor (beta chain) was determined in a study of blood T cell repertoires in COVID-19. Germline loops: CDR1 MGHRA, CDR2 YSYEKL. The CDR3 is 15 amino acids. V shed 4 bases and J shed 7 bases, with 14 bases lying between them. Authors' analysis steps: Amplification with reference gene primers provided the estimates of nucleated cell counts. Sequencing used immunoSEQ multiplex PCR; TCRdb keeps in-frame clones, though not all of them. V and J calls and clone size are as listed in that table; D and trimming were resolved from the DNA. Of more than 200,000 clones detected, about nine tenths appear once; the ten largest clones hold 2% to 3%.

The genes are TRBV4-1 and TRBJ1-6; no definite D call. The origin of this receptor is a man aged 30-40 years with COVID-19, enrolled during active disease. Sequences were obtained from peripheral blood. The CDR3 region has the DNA TGCGCCAGCAGCCTAGGCCGAGAGGGAAATTCACCCCTCCACTTT. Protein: CASSLGREGNSPLHF.